What follows are 5 T cell receptor beta chains derived from one specimen sequenced in a study of neurological immune-mediated disorders (dated by TCRdb to between 2018 and 2021). The library was obtained by 5' RACE. Instrument used: Illumina HiSeq 2500. TCRdb trimmed the raw reads at Q25, called clones with MiXCR and kept productive beta chains. All rows with the same CDR3 protein become a single entry with the most common DNA and genes. In this sample the table shows under 75,000 distinct CDR3 sequences, approximately 3.1% of which occur a single time. Around 7.5% of the sample comes from the top ten. The sample consisted of PBMCs. The receptors originated from a woman aged 55 to 70 with multiple sclerosis.

The table lists this clonotype with many counts. The chain uses TRBV28 and TRBJ2-1; D is tentatively TRBD1 or TRBD2 (6 bases each). This CDR3 is built from 14 residues. Trimming pared 3 bases from V and 8 bases from J, leaving 14 bases between. Germline V gene data show CDR1 as MDHEN and CDR2 as SYDVKM. DNA for the CDR3: TGTGCCAGCAGTTTTCGAGGGGGGCTTGATGAGCAGTTCTTC. Amino acids: CASSFRGGLDEQFF.

This clonotype was found many times. The V call is TRBV3-1, the J call TRBJ2-1; D not certain. Trimming left V 1 base short and J 10 bases short, with 8 bases between. CDR1 and CDR2 from the germline V gene are LGHDT and YNNKEL (reference sequence). This CDR3 has 12 amino acids. The CDR3 sequence: CASSQASREQFF. DNA for the CDR3: TGTGCCAGCAGCCAAGCCTCCCGGGAGCAGTTCTTC.

This clonotype has a count of ten or more. The CDR3 sequence is CASLRLAGAFNEQYF. CDR3 nucleotide sequence: TGTGCCAGCCTCAGACTAGCGGGAGCTTTCAACGAGCAGTACTTC. The rearrangement uses TRBV6-1 and TRBJ2-7, with TRBD2 matching over 12 bases. Germline loops: CDR1 MNHNS, CDR2 SASEGT. V lost 8 bases to trimming and J lost 5 bases; unmatched junction nucleotides: 10. There are 15 residues in the CDR3.

This clonotype was detected ten times or more. V usage is TRBV12-3 or TRBV12-4 and J usage is TRBJ2-5; D gene unclear. The CDR3 runs 11 residues. With 5 bases removed from V and 5 bases from J, the gap between germline ends came to 6 bases. The CDR3 nucleotides are TGTGCCAGCAGTCAAAGGGAGACCCAGTACTTC. Residues: CASSQRETQYF.

This clonotype was seen many times. This sequence joins TRBV20-1 and TRBJ1-5, with D unresolved. V lost 6 bases to trimming and J lost 1 base, with 16 bases between them. Germline-derived CDR1 and CDR2 are DFQATT and SNEGSKA (reference sequence). This CDR3 spans 15 amino acids. CDR3 coding DNA: TGCAGTGCCGCAACTATACAGCGGAGCAATCAGCCCCAGCATTTT. Translated, it gives CSAATIQRSNQPQHF.